Presented here are 20 T cell receptor beta chains from one specimen sequenced in a study of vaccination and CD4 T cells after COVID-19. TCRdb used MiXCR to reprocess the PCR reads, holding one entry per CDR3 protein. This sample carries approximately 17,000 distinct CDR3 sequences, less than 70% of them seen once, and the ten largest clones take roughly 1.1%. This material consisted of CD4+ T cells from blood, taken after SARS-CoV-2 vaccination. All receptors come from a human donor who had recovered from COVID-19.

The rearrangement links TRBV18 to TRBJ1-1; 7 bases are a match to TRBD1. The CDR3 is 15 amino acids. The V and J ends lost 5 bases and 1 base, in that order; junction bases with no gene match: 7. Germline CDR1 reads KGHSH; CDR2 reads LQKENI. As DNA, the CDR3 is TGTGCCAGCTCATCGGGACAGTTTAAGAACACTGAAGCTTTCTTT. Amino acid sequence: CASSSGQFKNTEAFF.

This sequence joins TRBV20-1 and TRBJ1-6; weak D call: TRBD1 (5 bases). The germline V gene has CDR1 DFQATT and CDR2 SNEGSKA (reference sequence). The V gene lost 6 bases and the J gene lost 10 bases, with 19 bases spanning the gap. The CDR3 is made up of 14 amino acids. Here the CDR3 DNA reads TGCAGTGCCGATTGGGCAGGGTCTGGATCACCCCTCCACTTT. This sequence encodes CSADWAGSGSPLHF.

The sample holds one count of this clonotype. The chain carries TRBV28 and TRBJ1-2; TRBD1 matches 7 bases. Germline loops: CDR1 MDHEN, CDR2 SYDVKM. The CDR3 runs to 15 residues. The ends lost 5 bases at V and 7 bases at J; junction bases unmatched: 13. As DNA, the CDR3 is TGTGCCAGCAGTATAATCTATCACGAGGGGGCTGGCTACACCTTC. Translated, it gives CASSIIYHEGAGYTF.

V usage is TRBV11-2 and J usage is TRBJ2-1, with D unresolved. Trimming pared 0 bases from V and 9 bases from J, leaving 6 bases between. Germline values: CDR1 SGHAT, CDR2 FQNNGV. This CDR3 comprises 12 residues. This CDR3 reads CASSLDSGEQFF. The CDR3 DNA reads as TGTGCCAGCAGCTTAGATTCTGGTGAGCAGTTCTTC.

V and J are TRBV27 and TRBJ1-5, with 12 bases matching TRBD1. The germline V gene encodes CDR1 MNHEY and CDR2 SMNVEV (reference sequence). CDR3 size: 15 residues. With 5 bases clipped from V and 8 bases from J, the junction kept 7 bases outside the gene matches. The CDR3 DNA reads TGTGCCAGCAGTCCTGGGACAGGGGGCTTGGAGCCCCAGCATTTT. This gives the protein CASSPGTGGLEPQHF.

This chain links TRBV7-9 with TRBJ2-7; 8 bases match TRBD1. There are 14 residues in the CDR3. The V gene's germline CDR1 is SEHNR and CDR2 FQNEAQ (reference sequence). V gave up 5 bases and J gave up 1 base; unmatched junction bases: 4. This CDR3 is CASSSDRGSYEQYF. CDR3 bases: TGTGCCAGCAGCAGTGACAGGGGTTCCTACGAGCAGTACTTC. Full variable domain (missing parts from reference TRBV7-9 and TRBJ2-7): DTGVSQNPRHKITKRGQNVTFRCDPISEHNRLYWYRQTLGQGPEFLTYFQNEAQLEKSRLLSDRFSAERPKGSFSTLEIQRTEQGDSAMYLCASSSDRGSYEQYFGPGTRLTVT.

The chain employs TRBV6-1 and TRBJ2-2; TRBD1 matches at 7 bases. The germline V gene encodes CDR1 MNHNS and CDR2 SASEGT. V lost 4 bases, J lost 5 bases, and 7 bases stayed unmatched. The CDR3 contains 15 residues. CDR3 coding DNA: TGTGCCAGCAGTGGAAGGGGGCGGAAGACCGGGGAGCTGTTTTTT. It encodes CASSGRGRKTGELFF.

The rearrangement uses TRBV9 and TRBJ1-2; no firm D call. V lost 0 bases, J lost 0 bases, and 3 bases lay in between. The CDR3 covers 13 residues. The germline CDR1 and CDR2 sequences are SGDLS and YYNGEE. The CDR3 coding sequence is TGTGCCAGCAGCGTAGATTCTAACTATGGCTACACCTTC. It specifies CASSVDSNYGYTF.

J is TRBJ2-5 and V is TRBV2, with D possibly TRBD2 on 6 matching bases. Germline lookup yields CDR1 SNHLY and CDR2 FYNNEI. This CDR3 comprises 13 residues. Between the trimmed V and J ends, which lost 2 bases and 5 bases, there was a span of 9 bases. The CDR3 region has the DNA TGTGCCAGCAGTGAAAACCGGGAGGAGACCCAGTACTTC. Residues: CASSENREETQYF.

The CDR3: CASSLTSDRVQYF. The CDR3 region has the DNA TGTGCCAGCAGCTTAACCTCCGACAGGGTTCAGTACTTC. The genes are TRBV7-2 and TRBJ2-4; 7 positions match TRBD1. Per the germline V gene, CDR1 is SGHTA and CDR2 is FQGNSA. CDR3 length: 13 residues. V gave up 2 bases and J gave up 11 bases; unmatched junction bases: 6.

V is TRBV7-8 and J is TRBJ1-5, with no clear D. The germline V and J ends were trimmed by 3 bases and 2 bases, with 11 bases remaining between them. The CDR3 has 15 residues. CDR1 and CDR2 (germline): SGHVS, FQNEAQ. The CDR3 bases are TGTGCCAGCAGCTTCTCGGCCCGAGGCAATCAGCCCCAGCATTTT. It encodes CASSFSARGNQPQHF.

This clonotype showed up just a few times. The chain is built from TRBV20-1 and TRBJ2-3; D remains ambiguous. In germline, CDR1 is DFQATT, CDR2 SNEGSKA (reference sequence). V lost 8 bases, J lost 0 bases, and 18 bases lay in between. The CDR3 loop spans 15 amino acids. The CDR3 here is CSTQPPGFSTDTQYF. As DNA, the CDR3 is TGCAGTACCCAACCCCCCGGTTTTAGCACAGATACGCAGTATTTT.

The chain combines TRBV4-1 with TRBJ2-7, with 11 bases that match TRBD1. CDR3 length equals 17 residues. The V gene end was trimmed by 1 base and the J gene end by 4 bases; junction bases not matched to a gene: 9. Per the germline V gene, CDR1 is MGHRA and CDR2 is YSYEKL. The CDR3 DNA follows: TGCGCCAGCAGCCAAGGCCTCCCGGACAGGGGGCGGTACGAGCAGTACTTC. This codes for CASSQGLPDRGRYEQYF.

The genes are TRBV30 and TRBJ1-5, with a tentative D call TRBD1 (5 bases). Germline CDR1 is GTSNPN and CDR2 is SVGIG (reference sequence). The V and J ends lost 5 bases and 6 bases respectively, with 11 bases between them. The CDR3 is 12 residues long. Here the CDR3 DNA reads TGTGCCTGGTCCCCCGGGGGTCAGCCCCAGCATTTT. This codes for CAWSPGGQPQHF.

The chain links TRBV23-1 to TRBJ2-5, with TRBD1 identical over 11 bases. TRBV23-1 is filed as an ORF, its function uncertain. The ends lost 0 bases at V and 2 bases at J; junction bases unmatched: 17. The CDR3 covers 21 residues. This CDR3 is CASSQSERTGGGLSSQETQYF. The CDR3 nucleotides are TGCGCCAGCAGTCAATCGGAGAGGACAGGGGGCGGCCTAAGTAGTCAAGAGACCCAGTACTTC.

This sequence joins TRBV19 and TRBJ2-7; no firm D call. The germline gives CDR1 LNHDA, CDR2 SQIVND (reference sequence). This CDR3 comprises 11 residues. Trimming removed 5 bases at V and 4 bases at J, with 6 bases between. CDR3: CASSSKYEQYF. The CDR3 DNA is TGTGCCAGTAGTTCGAAATACGAGCAGTACTTC.

This clonotype showed up just a few times. V is TRBV2 and J is TRBJ2-2; D unresolved. The CDR3 consists of 13 residues. V was pared by 8 bases and J by 5 bases, with 12 bases between. The V gene's germline CDR1 is SNHLY and CDR2 FYNNEI. The CDR3 spells CASRSGETGELFF. Written as DNA, the CDR3 is TGTGCCAGCCGCTCTGGCGAGACCGGGGAGCTGTTTTTT. Filled out from reference TRBV2 and TRBJ2-2, the complete variable domain reads EPEVTQTPSHQVTQMGQEVILRCVPISNHLYFYWYRQILGQKVEFLVSFYNNEISEKSEIFDDQFSVERPDGSNFTLKIRSTKLEDSAMYFCASRSGETGELFFGEGSRLTVL.

V is TRBV19 and J is TRBJ1-6, with 8 nucleotides matching TRBD1. The CDR3 extends over 15 amino acids. Germline V lookup: CDR1 LNHDA, CDR2 SQIVND (reference sequence). Trimming took 6 bases from V and 9 from J; bases not matched to a gene: 10. CDR3 region: CASRIDRGDISPLHF. In nucleotides, the CDR3 is TGTGCCAGTAGGATCGACAGGGGTGATATTTCACCCCTCCACTTT.

The chain carries TRBV20-1 and TRBJ1-1, with 7 positions matching TRBD1. This CDR3 spans 15 amino acids. Germline V CDR1 and CDR2: DFQATT, SNEGSKA (reference sequence). V dropped 5 bases and J dropped 5; count of bases not matched to a gene: 14. CDR3 DNA: TGCAGTGCTCCTAAACCGGGACAGCCGGGGACTGAAGCTTTCTTT. Residues: CSAPKPGQPGTEAFF.

This clonotype was counted only a few times. The chain couples TRBV20-1 to TRBJ2-5; tentatively, D is TRBD1 (6 bases). V lost 4 bases and J lost 7, with 16 bases in between. Per germline, CDR1 DFQATT and CDR2 SNEGSKA (reference sequence). The CDR3 runs 13 residues. The CDR3 sequence: CSATIPGQLTQYF. The CDR3, as DNA: TGCAGTGCTACCATCCCGGGACAACTGACCCAGTACTTC.